Below, 24 T cell receptor beta chains from the same sample are listed, as sequenced in a study of CD8+CD57+ T cells in acquired aplastic anemia. Before being chosen for sequencing, patients had shown CD8+CD57+ cell expansion by flow cytometry. The study profiled TCR beta VDJ and CDR3 using genomic DNA as template. TCRdb re-called the reads with MiXCR, one entry per CDR3 protein. The sample records about 200,000 distinct CDR3 sequences, 65% being singletons. The material sequenced was sorted CD4+, CD8+, or CD8+CD57+ T cells (not recorded which) from PBMCs. The receptors were gathered from a human donor with aplastic anemia.

This sequence joins TRBV7-9 and TRBJ2-6, with D hard to call. CDR1 SEHNR and CDR2 FQNEAQ come from the germline V gene (reference sequence). The CDR3 runs 15 residues. Deletions cut 2 bases from V and 0 bases from J, with 5 bases between. DNA for the CDR3: TGTGCCAGCAGCTTATTATCCTCTGGGGCCAACGTCCTGACTTTC. This sequence encodes CASSLLSSGANVLTF.

This clonotype was seen at least ten times. The chain has TRBV9 and TRBJ2-3, with TRBD2 identical over 12 bases. V shed 3 bases, J shed 5 bases, and the junction held 7 bases outside the gene matches. Germline V gene sequence: CDR1 SGDLS, CDR2 YYNGEE. This CDR3 region has 16 residues. This CDR3 is CASSAPTSGGVDTQYF. CDR3 DNA sequence: TGTGCCAGCAGCGCCCCGACTAGCGGGGGAGTAGATACGCAGTATTTT.

This chain connects TRBV10-3 to TRBJ2-7, with D uncertain. Trimming shortened V by 8 bases and J by 0 bases, and 20 bases separated the two germline ends. CDR3 size: 16 residues. The V gene's germline CDR1 is ENHRY and CDR2 SYGVKD. CDR3 DNA: TGTGCCATCCCACCATTATCAGGCCAAAGCTCCTACGAGCAGTACTTC. Its protein product is CAIPPLSGQSSYEQYF.

This clonotype was recorded only once. This may come from a read error, since a much larger clone is one base off. The chain is built from TRBV28 and TRBJ2-7, with D possibly called TRBD1 or TRBD2 (6 bases each). Trimming took off 5 bases at V and 6 bases at J, with 14 bases between the two ends. This CDR3 spans 13 amino acids. Germline CDR1 MDHEN, CDR2 SYDVKM. CDR3 in amino acids: CASSPGGPAEQYF. The CDR3 DNA reads TGTGCCAGCAGTCCTGGGGGGCCGGCCGAGCAGTACTTC.

The gene calls are TRBV5-1 and TRBJ2-7; the match to TRBD2 covers 7 bases. The CDR3 spans 14 residues. V was pared by 4 bases and J by 1 base, with 5 bases of the junction left unmatched. The germline V gene encodes CDR1 SGHRS and CDR2 YFSETQ. CDR3 DNA sequence: TGCGCCAGCAGCCCTAGCGGAACATCCTACGAGCAGTACTTC. The encoded protein is CASSPSGTSYEQYF. The full variable domain, rest sourced from reference TRBV5-1 and TRBJ2-7, is KAGVTQTPRYLIKTRGQQVTLSCSPISGHRSVSWYQQTPGQGLQFLFEYFSETQRNKGNFPGRFSGRQFSNSRSEMNVSTLELGDSALYLCASSPSGTSYEQYFGPGTRLTVT.

V gene TRBV12-3 or TRBV12-4 combines with J gene TRBJ1-1, with unresolved D. V dropped 1 base and J dropped 10 bases, with 10 bases sitting between them. The CDR3 consists of 12 residues. This CDR3 reads CASSLGTYAAFF. The CDR3 coding sequence is TGTGCCAGCAGTTTAGGGACTTACGCAGCTTTCTTT.

This clonotype was seen more than once but under ten times. The chain has TRBV28 and TRBJ2-7; no clear D. This CDR3 has 16 amino acids. Trimming left V 2 bases short and J 3 bases short, with 17 bases between. The germline V gene has CDR1 MDHEN and CDR2 SYDVKM. CDR3 nucleotides: TGTGCCAGCAGTTTAGGGCTTAACTACCCCCACTACGAGCAGTACTTC. It encodes CASSLGLNYPHYEQYF.

The chain is built from TRBV12-3 or TRBV12-4 and TRBJ2-7; TRBD1 might be the D (5 bases). With 5 bases removed from V and 0 bases from J, the gap between germline ends came to 14 bases. The CDR3 length is 15 residues. In DNA form, the CDR3 reads TGTGCCAGCAGTACAGACAGCCTGGGCTCCTACGAGCAGTACTTC. Protein product: CASSTDSLGSYEQYF.

This clonotype was observed a single time. This rearrangement joins TRBV20-1 to TRBJ1-1; D perhaps matches TRBD1 (6 bases). V was pared by 4 bases and J by 11 bases, with 17 bases between. The CDR3 spans 12 residues. The germline V gene encodes CDR1 DFQATT and CDR2 SNEGSKA (reference sequence). This CDR3 is CSATGGRIEAFF. The CDR3 nucleotides read TGCAGTGCTACTGGGGGCAGGATAGAGGCTTTCTTT.

The chain has TRBV6-4 and TRBJ2-5, with 10 nucleotides matching TRBD2. Germline loops: CDR1 MRHNA, CDR2 SNTAGT. V shed 4 bases and J 5 bases; nucleotides not matched to a gene: 1. The CDR3 totals 13 residues. The CDR3 DNA follows: TGTGCCAGCAGTGTGACTAGCGGGGAGACCCAGTACTTC. It is translated as CASSVTSGETQYF.

Concerning this clonotype: At one end, the junction sequence differs from germline, possibly due to a read error. This chain joins TRBV7-7 and TRBJ2-5; D may be TRBD2 (6 bases). Germline loops: CDR1 SSHAT, CDR2 FNYEAQ (reference sequence). The CDR3 is made up of 15 amino acids. The CDR3 loop is CASSLGFGRQETQYF. In DNA, the CDR3 is TGTGCTAGCAGCCTAGGATTTGGGAGGCAAGAGACCCAGTACTTC.

The V and J genes are TRBV15 and TRBJ2-4, with no clear D. The V and J ends lost 3 bases and 0 bases respectively, with 12 bases between them. This CDR3 has 16 amino acids. The germline CDR1 and CDR2 sequences are LNHNV and YYDKDF (reference sequence). The CDR3 spells CATSSLFTGAKNIQYF. The CDR3 DNA sequence: TGTGCCACCAGCAGCTTATTTACGGGAGCCAAAAACATTCAGTACTTC.

This clonotype appeared once. The V call is TRBV10-1, the J call TRBJ2-5; D is possibly TRBD1 or TRBD2 (5 bases each). V gave up 3 bases and J gave up 7 bases, with 12 bases separating them. The germline V gene encodes CDR1 WNHNN and CDR2 SYGVQD (reference sequence). The CDR3 has 13 amino acids. The CDR3 here is CASSDRDVGTQYF. As DNA, the CDR3 is TGCGCCAGCAGTGATAGGGACGTGGGGACCCAGTACTTC.

Turning to this clonotype: Here the CDR3 omits its conserved ending phenylalanine or tryptophan, so a read error is the likely source. V usage is TRBV24-1 and J usage is TRBJ2-1; 8 positions agree with TRBD1. Germline lookup yields CDR1 KGHDR and CDR2 SFDVKD. V trimming: 5 bases; J trimming: 0 bases; junction bases outside the gene matches: 8. There are 17 residues in the CDR3. CDR3 amino acids: CATSGRGQDYSYNEQFL. The CDR3 DNA reads as TGTGCCACCAGTGGAAGGGGACAGGACTACTCCTACAATGAGCAGTTCCTC.

The CDR3 region is CSARDARAGESNEQFF. The DNA of the CDR3 is TGCAGTGCTAGAGATGCGCGGGCGGGAGAGAGTAATGAGCAGTTCTTC. This rearrangement joins TRBV20-1 to TRBJ2-1, with 7 nucleotides matching TRBD2. Trimming cost V 0 bases and J 7 bases; bases outside gene matches: 12. Per germline, CDR1 DFQATT and CDR2 SNEGSKA (reference sequence). This CDR3 region has 16 residues.

The genes are TRBV19 and TRBJ1-2; D gene ambiguous. Between the trimmed V and J ends, which lost 7 bases and 7 bases, there was a span of 19 bases. Germline V gene lookup returns CDR1 LNHDA and CDR2 SQIVND (reference sequence). This CDR3 is built from 14 residues. The CDR3 bases are TGTGCCAGTACAGATGGTCTTGGGCTAAGTGGCTACACCTTC. Its protein is CASTDGLGLSGYTF.

This chain joins TRBV9 and TRBJ2-1; D unclear. Looked up from germline, CDR1 is SGDLS and CDR2 is YYNGEE. The length of the CDR3 is 12 residues. V lost 0 bases to trimming and J lost 10 bases, with 8 bases between them. The CDR3, as DNA: TGTGCCAGCAGCGTAGGCGAAAACGAGCAGTTCTTC. Encoded protein: CASSVGENEQFF.

The chain links TRBV19 to TRBJ1-3; no reliable D call. Trimming took 6 bases from V and 8 from J, leaving 14 bases between them. Germline CDR1 LNHDA, CDR2 SQIVND (reference sequence). CDR3 length: 13 amino acids. The CDR3 DNA is TGTGCCAGTAGGCGAGGACCGGGCGACACCATATATTTT. This translates into CASRRGPGDTIYF.

The J gene is TRBJ2-2, the V gene TRBV4-2, with D perhaps matching TRBD2 (5 bases). This CDR3 is 18 amino acids long. Germline V CDR1 and CDR2: LGHNA, YNFKEQ. V lost 2 bases and J lost 1, with 17 bases in between. CDR3 residues: CASSQSPLGAENTGELFF. CDR3 sequence (DNA): TGTGCCAGCAGCCAATCCCCACTGGGAGCCGAGAACACCGGGGAGCTGTTTTTT.

This clonotype was observed many times. The chain couples TRBV9 to TRBJ2-3; 8 nucleotides align to TRBD2. Germline V gene data show CDR1 as SGDLS and CDR2 as YYNGEE. The CDR3 covers 16 residues. Germline trimming cut 0 bases from V and 3 bases from J; bases unmatched to any gene: 6. Here the CDR3 reads CASSVVTGGITDTQYF. As DNA, the CDR3 is TGTGCCAGCAGCGTAGTTACGGGGGGGATAACAGATACGCAGTATTTT.

Comment on this clonotype: At one end the junction does not follow the germline gene, possibly because of a read error. The CDR3 here is CASSYSIVVVEQGANEAFF. Here the CDR3 DNA reads TGTGCCAGCAGTTACTCGATAGTAGTCGTGGAACAGGGGGCGAATGAAGCTTTCTTT. This chain connects TRBV10-3 to TRBJ1-1, with 9 bases that match TRBD1. CDR3 length: 19 amino acids. Germline-derived CDR1 and CDR2 are ENHRY and SYGVKD.

V and J are TRBV24-1 and TRBJ1-2; 7 bases align to TRBD1. Trimming removed 3 bases from V and 7 bases from J; junction bases left unmatched: 7. The V gene's germline CDR1 is KGHDR and CDR2 SFDVKD. There are 14 residues in the CDR3. The chain's CDR3 is CATSDATGTVGYTF. The CDR3 DNA reads as TGTGCCACCAGTGATGCAACCGGGACAGTTGGCTACACCTTC.

V is TRBV4-2 and J is TRBJ2-7; tentatively, D is TRBD2 (6 bases). V gave up 0 bases and J gave up 0 bases, with 9 bases separating them. The length of the CDR3 is 15 residues. The V gene's germline CDR1 is LGHNA and CDR2 YNFKEQ. CDR3 sequence: CASSQDAGSSYEQYF. As DNA, the CDR3 is TGTGCCAGCAGCCAAGATGCGGGGAGCTCCTACGAGCAGTACTTC.

This chain joins TRBV5-1 and TRBJ2-7; TRBD1 is a possible D gene (6 bases). The germline gives CDR1 SGHRS, CDR2 YFSETQ. The CDR3 sequence is 14 residues long. Trimming pared 4 bases from V and 2 bases from J, leaving 13 bases between. This CDR3 is CASSGGTPPYEQYF. CDR3 sequence (DNA): TGCGCCAGCAGCGGTGGGACACCTCCCTACGAGCAGTACTTC.